This T cell receptor beta chain originates from a study of blood T cell repertoires in COVID-19. The CDR3 runs to 16 residues. CDR1 MNHEY and CDR2 SVGAGI come from the germline V gene. The trim removed 2 bases at V and 2 bases at J, leaving 9 bases unmatched. This clone was seen only once. Authors' data handling: Researchers report that nucleated cell counts were estimated from reference gene primer amplification. The protocol was immunoSEQ multiplex PCR, while the TCRdb copy is restricted to in-frame clones and leaves out a portion. The V and J calls and clone size are taken from that table; D and trimming were inferred from the DNA. The repertoire includes around 440,000 clones, 70% to 90% of them detected once, and around 13% sits in the top ten.

This TCR was recovered from a woman aged 45-59 years with COVID-19, enrolled during active disease. The chain is built from TRBV6-5 and TRBJ2-7; 7 bases match TRBD1. The sequencing input was peripheral blood. Here the CDR3 DNA reads TGTGCCAGCAGTTACCTGGTCCAGGGGGTGACCTACGAGCAGTACTTC. Protein product: CASSYLVQGVTYEQYF.